Presented here are 20 T cell receptor beta chains from one specimen sequenced in a study of cytotoxic CD8 clonotypes in ibrutinib-treated CLL. TCRdb's copy holds only in-frame clones and misses some; the assay was immunoSEQ multiplex PCR. The data contain approximately 200,000 clones, around three quarters of them singletons. The material sequenced was PBMCs, taken after 24 months of ibrutinib treatment. These receptors originate from a human donor with chronic lymphocytic leukemia.

The V gene is TRBV11-2, the J gene TRBJ1-1; TRBD1 matches 7 bases. The V gene end was trimmed by 5 bases and the J gene end by 11 bases; junction bases not matched to a gene: 14. Germline-derived CDR1 and CDR2 are SGHAT and FQNNGV. There are 14 residues in the CDR3. The CDR3 spells CASSAYRGGRDAFF. CDR3 coding DNA: TGTGCCAGCAGCGCCTACAGGGGCGGACGCGACGCTTTCTTT.

The chain is built from TRBV25-1 and TRBJ2-1; 8 bases match TRBD2. Trimming took 4 bases from V and 9 from J; bases not matched to a gene: 11. CDR1 and CDR2 (germline): MGHDK, SYGVNS. The CDR3 sequence is 15 residues long. The CDR3 region is CASSAIPAGVTEQFF. CDR3 in DNA: TGTGCCAGCAGTGCCATCCCAGCGGGGGTTACTGAGCAGTTCTTC.

The V call is TRBV4-3, the J call TRBJ2-3; TRBD1 might be the D (5 bases). The ends were cut back, 0 bases at V and 0 bases at J, with 13 bases in the middle. CDR1 is LGHNA and CDR2 is YSLEER in the germline V gene. CDR3 length: 17 amino acids. In DNA form, the CDR3 reads TGCGCCAGCAGCCAAGATGTGGCGAGACAGAGCACAGATACGCAGTATTTT. Translating it yields CASSQDVARQSTDTQYF.

This chain uses TRBV14 with TRBJ2-7; 8 bases match TRBD2. This CDR3 region has 14 residues. CDR1 and CDR2 (germline): SGHDN, FVKESK. Trimming at V came to 5 bases and at J to 6 bases, leaving 9 bases not matched to a gene. CDR3 nucleotides: TGTGCCAGCAGCTCTACTAGCGGCAATTCCGAGCAGTACTTC. Amino acid sequence: CASSSTSGNSEQYF. Drawing the rest from reference TRBV14 and TRBJ2-7, the complete variable domain is EAGVTQFPSHSVIEKGQTVTLRCDPISGHDNLYWYRRVMGKEIKFLLHFVKESKQDESGMPNNRFLAERTGGTYSTLKVQPAELEDSGVYFCASSSTSGNSEQYFGPGTRLTVT.

The chain couples TRBV30 to TRBJ2-7; TRBD2 might be the D (6 bases). V lost 3 bases and J 0 bases, leaving 12 bases between the germline ends. Germline lookup yields CDR1 GTSNPN and CDR2 SVGIG (reference sequence). The CDR3 runs 14 residues. CDR3 residues: CAWRPGGSSYEQYF. In DNA, the CDR3 is TGTGCCTGGAGACCCGGGGGTAGCTCCTACGAGCAGTACTTC.

The V gene is TRBV4-2, the J gene TRBJ2-7, with TRBD2 identical over 7 bases. With V trimmed by 0 bases and J by 0 bases, 5 bases remained unmatched. Germline CDR1 is LGHNA and CDR2 is YNFKEQ. The CDR3 runs to 16 residues. The CDR3 nucleotides read TGTGCCAGCAGCCAAGATTCGGGGGGTGCCTCCTACGAGCAGTACTTC. It yields the protein CASSQDSGGASYEQYF.

This clone was counted a few times. The chain carries TRBV30 and TRBJ1-2; 7 positions agree with TRBD1. CDR1 GTSNPN and CDR2 SVGIG come from the germline V gene (reference sequence). This CDR3 is built from 14 residues. V shed 2 bases and J 8 bases; nucleotides not matched to a gene: 11. The CDR3 here is CAWSPTGDLGGYTF. CDR3 bases: TGTGCCTGGAGTCCTACAGGGGATTTAGGCGGCTACACCTTC.

The chain uses TRBV5-4 and TRBJ2-5; 9 bases agree with TRBD1. The J segment lost 5 bases and the V segment lost 5 bases, leaving 10 bases of the junction unmatched. From germline, CDR1 is SGHNT and CDR2 YYREEE (reference sequence). The CDR3 is made up of 15 amino acids. The CDR3 DNA reads as TGTGCCAGCAGAGGGGACAGGGCCGGTTCGGAGACCCAGTACTTC. This encodes CASRGDRAGSETQYF.

The chain carries TRBV2 and TRBJ2-7; 7 bases agree with TRBD2. The CDR3 sequence is 12 residues long. The V gene's germline CDR1 is SNHLY and CDR2 FYNNEI. Germline trimming cut 8 bases from V and 3 bases from J; bases unmatched to any gene: 4. DNA of the CDR3: TGTGCCAGCGCTGGGAGGGTCTACGAGCAGTACTTC. This codes for CASAGRVYEQYF.

This chain joins TRBV2 and TRBJ2-7; TRBD1 aligns across 10 bases. Unmatched junction bases numbered 3, after V lost 2 bases and J lost 5 bases. This CDR3 comprises 14 residues. The V gene's germline CDR1 is SNHLY and CDR2 FYNNEI. The CDR3 loop reads CASSEQTGGDEQYF. The CDR3 DNA is TGTGCCAGCAGTGAACAGACAGGGGGCGACGAGCAGTACTTC.

The chain joins TRBV4-3 to TRBJ1-5, with D perhaps TRBD1 (5 bases). Germline CDR1 is LGHNA and CDR2 is YSLEER. Trimming stripped 1 base from V and 6 bases from J, with 10 bases between. The CDR3 contains 14 residues. DNA of the CDR3: TGCGCCAGCAGCCAAGGCTGGGGGGGTCAGCCCCAGCATTTT. This codes for CASSQGWGGQPQHF.

This clone was seen a few times. The chain joins TRBV27 to TRBJ1-5; D gene ambiguous. The CDR3 covers 15 residues. Germline CDR1 reads MNHEY; CDR2 reads SMNVEV (reference sequence). Trimming pared 5 bases from V and 4 bases from J, leaving 15 bases between. As DNA, the CDR3 is TGTGCCAGCAGTCCCCGGGAGAGGACGAATCAGCCCCAGCATTTT. Translating gives CASSPRERTNQPQHF.

The rearrangement links TRBV6-1 to TRBJ1-2; no clear D. Trimming cost V 4 bases and J 2 bases, with 5 bases left between them. The CDR3 length is 12 residues. Germline V lookup: CDR1 MNHNS, CDR2 SASEGT. The CDR3 DNA reads as TGTGCCAGCAGTGTAGTGAACTATGGCTACACCTTC. Translation gives CASSVVNYGYTF.

This chain joins TRBV5-4 and TRBJ2-1; D may be TRBD2 (6 bases). The CDR3 is 18 residues long. V dropped 0 bases and J dropped 1 base, with 17 bases sitting between them. The germline V gene encodes CDR1 SGHNT and CDR2 YYREEE (reference sequence). CDR3 coding DNA: TGTGCCAGCAGCTTGGCCCGGCAGGGAGGCTTTTCCTACAATGAGCAGTTCTTC. This encodes CASSLARQGGFSYNEQFF.

The V and J genes are TRBV7-9 and TRBJ2-1; 9 bases align to TRBD2. Trimming removed 5 bases from V and 12 bases from J; junction bases left unmatched: 17. Germline V CDR1 and CDR2: SEHNR, FQNEAQ (reference sequence). The CDR3 is 16 amino acids. Written as DNA, the CDR3 is TGTGCCAGCAGCCCGGACGGGCTAGCGGGACGTTTAGGGCAGTTCTTC. The encoded protein is CASSPDGLAGRLGQFF.

This CDR3 reads CASSESGIAYNEQFF. The CDR3 DNA reads as TGTGCCAGCAGTGAGAGCGGGATAGCCTACAATGAGCAGTTCTTC. The V gene is TRBV2, the J gene TRBJ2-1; TRBD2 aligns across 7 bases. The CDR3 loop spans 15 amino acids. From germline, CDR1 is SNHLY and CDR2 FYNNEI. J lost 2 bases, V lost 3 bases, and 4 bases had no gene match.

This chain uses TRBV7-8 with TRBJ2-5; D possibly matches TRBD1 or TRBD2 (7 bases each). Germline lookup yields CDR1 SGHVS and CDR2 FQNEAQ. This CDR3 region has 18 residues. V lost 1 base and J lost 0, with 18 bases in between. CDR3 DNA sequence: TGTGCCAGCAGCTTAGTTCTTAGGGGGGGACAGTACCAAGAGACCCAGTACTTC. Its translation: CASSLVLRGGQYQETQYF.

This clone showed up just once. The V gene is TRBV7-8, the J gene TRBJ2-7, with 11 bases fitting TRBD2. The CDR3 is made up of 15 amino acids. In germline, CDR1 is SGHVS, CDR2 FQNEAQ. Trimming removed 5 bases from V and 3 bases from J; junction bases left unmatched: 6. The CDR3 protein is CASSLRLAGHYEQYF. The CDR3 bases are TGTGCCAGCAGCCTCAGACTAGCGGGACACTACGAGCAGTACTTC.

The chain employs TRBV19 and TRBJ1-5; TRBD1 matches at 9 bases. This CDR3 spans 15 amino acids. With 7 bases clipped from V and 2 bases from J, the junction kept 6 bases outside the gene matches. CDR1 is LNHDA, CDR2 SQIVND, per germline (reference sequence). The CDR3 nucleotides are TGTGCCAGTACTACGGACAGGGGAGGCAATCAGCCCCAGCATTTT. This translates into CASTTDRGGNQPQHF.

This clone was picked up one time. The chain couples TRBV7-2 to TRBJ2-5, with 7 bases lining up with TRBD2. V dropped 3 bases and J dropped 4; count of bases not matched to a gene: 5. Germline CDR1 is SGHTA and CDR2 is FQGNSA. This CDR3 spans 14 amino acids. For the CDR3, the DNA is TGTGCCAGCAGCTTGGGGGGGGTCAGAGAGACCCAGTACTTC. Its translation: CASSLGGVRETQYF.